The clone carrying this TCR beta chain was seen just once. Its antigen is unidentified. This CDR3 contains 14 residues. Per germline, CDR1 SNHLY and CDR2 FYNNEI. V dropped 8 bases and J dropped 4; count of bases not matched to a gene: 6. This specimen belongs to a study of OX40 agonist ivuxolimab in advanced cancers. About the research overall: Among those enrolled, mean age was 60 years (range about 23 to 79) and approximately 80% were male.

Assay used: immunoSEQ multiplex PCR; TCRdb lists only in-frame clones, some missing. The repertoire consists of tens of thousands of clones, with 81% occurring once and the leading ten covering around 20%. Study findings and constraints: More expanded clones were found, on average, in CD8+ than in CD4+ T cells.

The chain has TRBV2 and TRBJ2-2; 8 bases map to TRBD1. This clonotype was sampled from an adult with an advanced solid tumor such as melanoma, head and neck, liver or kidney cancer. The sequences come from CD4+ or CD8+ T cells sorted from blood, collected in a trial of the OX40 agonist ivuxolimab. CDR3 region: CASAGQGITGELFF. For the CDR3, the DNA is TGTGCCAGCGCTGGACAGGGAATCACCGGGGAGCTGTTTTTT.